These 28 T cell receptor beta chains originate from one sample sequenced in a study of technical replicates of blood from several donors. Using immunoSEQ multiplex PCR, the repertoire was profiled, and TCRdb retains in-frame clones only, with some absent. The sample contains about 81,000 clones, just over 95% of which appear only once. Sequenced input: T cells isolated from PBMCs. These receptors all stem from a human donor in good health.

The V gene is TRBV19, the J gene TRBJ1-5, with D maybe TRBD1 (5 bases). CDR3 size: 16 residues. V was cut by 6 bases and J by 1 base, with 16 bases left in between. Looked up from germline, CDR1 is LNHDA and CDR2 is SQIVND (reference sequence). CDR3 loop: CASRSDSDRSNQPQHF. In DNA form, the CDR3 reads TGTGCCAGTAGATCCGACAGTGATAGAAGCAATCAGCCCCAGCATTTT. Full variable domain (remainder filled in from reference TRBV19 and TRBJ1-5): DGGITQSPKYLFRKEGQNVTLSCEQNLNHDAMYWYRQDPGQGLRLIYYSQIVNDFQKGDIAEGYSVSREKKESFPLTVTSAQKNPTAFYLCASRSDSDRSNQPQHFGDGTRLSIL.

The chain uses TRBV5-1 and TRBJ2-2, with 9 bases fitting TRBD1. This CDR3 has 18 amino acids. CDR1 is SGHRS, CDR2 YFSETQ, per germline. V lost 0 bases, J lost 0 bases, and 6 bases stayed unmatched. The CDR3 is CASSLGDREYTNTGELFF. CDR3 DNA: TGCGCCAGCAGCTTGGGGGACAGGGAATATACGAACACCGGGGAGCTGTTTTTT.

This chain uses TRBV4-2 with TRBJ1-2; 12 positions agree with TRBD1. The CDR3 consists of 16 residues. Germline V gene lookup returns CDR1 LGHNA and CDR2 YNFKEQ. Unmatched junction bases numbered 9, after V lost 4 bases and J lost 6 bases. In nucleotides, the CDR3 is TGTGCCAGCAGCCCTCAAGCCGGGACAGGGGGCGATGGCTACACCTTC. It yields the protein CASSPQAGTGGDGYTF.

The chain couples TRBV6-6 to TRBJ2-7; D is unclear. This CDR3 region has 14 residues. V lost 8 bases and J lost 0, with 14 bases in between. CDR1 and CDR2 from the germline V gene are MNHNY and SVGAGI (reference sequence). This chain's CDR3 is CASQTDPSSYEQYF. The CDR3 bases are TGTGCCAGCCAAACAGATCCCAGCTCCTACGAGCAGTACTTC.

The chain couples TRBV15 to TRBJ2-7, with 9 bases that match TRBD1. After removal of 0 bases from V and 6 bases from J, the junction contained 9 bases not matched to a gene. Per germline, CDR1 LNHNV and CDR2 YYDKDF (reference sequence). The CDR3 is made up of 16 amino acids. CDR3 region: CATSRDPGQGLTEQYF. The CDR3, as DNA: TGTGCCACCAGCAGAGATCCGGGACAGGGCCTAACCGAGCAGTACTTC.

V is TRBV5-8 and J is TRBJ2-7, with a tentative D call TRBD2 (5 bases). CDR3 length: 15 residues. Germline lookup yields CDR1 SGHTS and CDR2 YDEGEE. V was shortened by 1 base and J by 2 bases, with 13 bases between the two germline ends. CDR3 protein: CASSLLSLGTYEQYF. The CDR3 DNA reads as TGTGCCAGCAGCTTGCTCTCCCTCGGGACCTACGAGCAGTACTTC.

The gene calls are TRBV4-1 and TRBJ1-1, with D possibly matching TRBD1 (6 bases). Trimming removed 4 bases from V and 1 base from J, with 13 bases in between. From germline, CDR1 is MGHRA and CDR2 YSYEKL. This CDR3 is built from 15 residues. The DNA of the CDR3 is TGCGCCAGCAGCCCACCCCTCAGGGGGAACACTGAAGCTTTCTTT. This sequence encodes CASSPPLRGNTEAFF.

This clone was detected a few times. The CDR3 sequence is CASGGRRGGADTQYF. DNA of the CDR3: TGTGCCAGCGGGGGACGGCGGGGGGGAGCAGATACGCAGTATTTT. The rearrangement joins TRBV2 to TRBJ2-3; 9 nucleotides align to TRBD2. CDR1 SNHLY and CDR2 FYNNEI come from the germline V gene. CDR3 length: 15 amino acids. V was clipped by 8 bases and J by 4 bases; unmatched bases: 10.

This clone was observed a single time. The chain links TRBV19 to TRBJ2-7; 9 bases align to TRBD2. CDR3 length equals 15 residues. V dropped 7 bases and J dropped 0; count of bases not matched to a gene: 7. Germline loops: CDR1 LNHDA, CDR2 SQIVND (reference sequence). CDR3 nucleotide sequence: TGTGCCAGTATGCCTAGCGGGACCCCCTCCTACGAGCAGTACTTC. Its protein product is CASMPSGTPSYEQYF. Supplemented by reference TRBV19 and TRBJ2-7, the full variable domain reads DGGITQSPKYLFRKEGQNVTLSCEQNLNHDAMYWYRQDPGQGLRLIYYSQIVNDFQKGDIAEGYSVSREKKESFPLTVTSAQKNPTAFYLCASMPSGTPSYEQYFGPGTRLTVT.

The chain couples TRBV30 to TRBJ1-5, with 10 bases that match TRBD1. CDR1 and CDR2 from the germline V gene are GTSNPN and SVGIG (reference sequence). The V and J ends lost 2 bases and 10 bases, in that order; junction bases with no gene match: 8. The CDR3 spans 14 residues. The CDR3: CAWSPGTGVPPQHF. Here the CDR3 DNA reads TGTGCCTGGAGTCCCGGGACAGGGGTTCCACCCCAGCATTTT.

The chain uses TRBV4-1 and TRBJ1-4, with D tentatively TRBD1 (6 bases). V was cut by 0 bases and J by 8 bases, with 13 bases left in between. The CDR3 sequence is 15 residues long. Germline V gene lookup returns CDR1 MGHRA and CDR2 YSYEKL. DNA for the CDR3: TGCGCCAGCAGCCAAGACGACAGGATCCGGGAAAAACTGTTTTTT. Translating gives CASSQDDRIREKLFF.

The chain employs TRBV27 and TRBJ2-3, with no clear D. The CDR3 is 12 amino acids. V was cut by 7 bases and J by 0 bases, with 5 bases left in between. The V gene's germline CDR1 is MNHEY and CDR2 SMNVEV (reference sequence). Written as DNA, the CDR3 is TGTGCCAGCACCGGGAGCACAGATACGCAGTATTTT. It translates to CASTGSTDTQYF.

The genes are TRBV29-1 and TRBJ2-3, with D possibly being TRBD2 (5 bases). CDR1 SQVTM and CDR2 ANQGSEA come from the germline V gene. With 6 bases removed from V and 6 bases from J, the gap between germline ends came to 13 bases. The CDR3 extends over 12 amino acids. CDR3 sequence: CSVRTPADTQYF. In DNA form, the CDR3 reads TGCAGCGTGCGGACTCCGGCGGATACGCAGTATTTT.

The chain carries TRBV2 and TRBJ2-7; D not resolved. Trimming took off 0 bases at V and 3 bases at J, with 15 bases between the two ends. The CDR3 spans 16 residues. Germline CDR1 is SNHLY and CDR2 is FYNNEI. CDR3 in DNA: TGTGCCAGCAGTGAAGCGGGTAGAGGATTCCTCTACGAGCAGTACTTC. Its translation is CASSEAGRGFLYEQYF.

In its sample, this clone was seen once. This chain's CDR3 is CASSYSGYLESYTF. The CDR3 nucleotides read TGTGCCAGCAGTTACTCCGGGTATTTAGAGAGCTACACCTTC. The gene calls are TRBV6-5 and TRBJ1-2; D remains ambiguous. V lost 0 bases and J 9 bases, leaving 14 bases between the germline ends. The V gene's germline CDR1 is MNHEY and CDR2 SVGAGI. CDR3 length equals 14 residues.

The V gene is TRBV28, the J gene TRBJ1-1, with no clear D. This CDR3 contains 14 residues. V lost 4 bases to trimming and J lost 1 base, with 10 bases between them. Per the germline V gene, CDR1 is MDHEN and CDR2 is SYDVKM. The CDR3: CASSSLNTNTEAFF. The CDR3 nucleotides are TGTGCCAGCAGTTCCCTCAACACGAACACTGAAGCTTTCTTT.

This chain connects TRBV18 to TRBJ1-3, with 7 bases that match TRBD1. The CDR3 has 16 residues. Germline V gives CDR1 KGHSH, CDR2 LQKENI. V lost 5 bases, J lost 0 bases, and 7 bases stayed unmatched. In nucleotides, the CDR3 is TGTGCCAGCTCAGCTACGGGACAGTTCTCTGGAAACACCATATATTTT. It codes for CASSATGQFSGNTIYF.

The chain carries TRBV5-4 and TRBJ2-2; D remains ambiguous. This CDR3 is 15 amino acids long. Trimming shortened V by 7 bases and J by 6 bases, and 19 bases separated the two germline ends. Germline V gives CDR1 SGHNT, CDR2 YYREEE (reference sequence). The CDR3 region has the DNA TGTGCCAGCTCGCGAGGAAGGCTGGCGTCCGGGGAGCTGTTTTTT. Amino acids: CASSRGRLASGELFF.

The chain is built from TRBV5-6 and TRBJ1-5; D is perhaps TRBD1 (5 bases). The CDR3 sequence is 15 residues long. Trimming took off 2 bases at V and 0 bases at J, with 9 bases between the two ends. The V gene's germline CDR1 is SGHDT and CDR2 YYEEEE. CDR3 region: CASSLRGYSNQPQHF. CDR3 in DNA: TGTGCCAGCAGCTTACGGGGGTATAGCAATCAGCCCCAGCATTTT. Full variable domain (missing parts from reference TRBV5-6 and TRBJ1-5): DAGVTQSPTHLIKTRGQQVTLRCSPKSGHDTVSWYQQALGQGPQFIFQYYEEEERQRGNFPDRFSGHQFPNYSSELNVNALLLGDSALYLCASSLRGYSNQPQHFGDGTRLSIL.

The chain recombines TRBV7-2 with TRBJ1-1; the D is unclear. V gave up 5 bases and J gave up 6 bases, with 13 bases separating them. The germline gives CDR1 SGHTA, CDR2 FQGNSA. The CDR3 covers 13 residues. CDR3: CASSLVGWAEAFF. The CDR3 region has the DNA TGTGCCAGCAGCCTCGTCGGGTGGGCTGAAGCTTTCTTT.

This clone was seen a single time. The chain uses TRBV29-1 and TRBJ2-1; 8 bases are shared with TRBD1. In germline, CDR1 is SQVTM, CDR2 ANQGSEA. The CDR3 has 14 residues. The junction had 5 bases not matched to a gene; V was cut back by 4 bases and J by 3 bases. The CDR3, as DNA: TGCAGCGTTGGGGGACAGGAGTTCTACAATGAGCAGTTCTTC. Its protein is CSVGGQEFYNEQFF.

This clone was recorded only once. V is TRBV7-9 and J is TRBJ2-7; 7 bases are shared with TRBD2. Germline CDR1 and CDR2: SEHNR and FQNEAQ (reference sequence). The CDR3 spans 16 residues. The junction had 5 bases not matched to a gene; V was cut back by 0 bases and J by 0 bases. CDR3 residues: CASSLARGGTSYEQYF. CDR3 bases: TGTGCCAGCAGCTTAGCGCGCGGGGGAACCTCCTACGAGCAGTACTTC.

The chain combines TRBV30 with TRBJ1-1; D gene unclear. CDR3 length: 14 amino acids. In germline, CDR1 is GTSNPN, CDR2 SVGIG (reference sequence). V dropped 4 bases and J dropped 1 base, with 13 bases sitting between them. CDR3 amino acids: CAWISRLKNTEAFF. The DNA for the CDR3 is TGTGCCTGGATCTCCCGGTTGAAGAACACTGAAGCTTTCTTT.

The chain has TRBV29-1 and TRBJ1-4; D gene unclear. Trimming stripped 4 bases from V and 8 bases from J, with 17 bases between. This CDR3 spans 14 amino acids. Germline lookup yields CDR1 SQVTM and CDR2 ANQGSEA. The CDR3: CSVASRNPDEKLFF. In nucleotides, the CDR3 is TGCAGCGTTGCTTCTAGGAACCCAGACGAAAAACTGTTTTTT. The variable domain in full, with the rest retrieved from reference TRBV29-1 and TRBJ1-4, is SAVISQKPSRDICQRGTSLTIQCQVDSQVTMMFWYRQQPGQSLTLIATANQGSEATYESGFVIDKFPISRPNLTFSTLTVSNMSPEDSSIYLCSVASRNPDEKLFFGSGTQLSVL.

CDR3 nucleotides: TGTGCCAGCAGCTTACCCCCCAGGAATAACTATGGCTACACCTTC. Translated: CASSLPPRNNYGYTF. This chain links TRBV7-2 with TRBJ1-2; D gene uncertain. The V end lost 2 bases, the J end lost 1 base, and 11 bases lay between the germline ends. Germline assignment: CDR1 SGHTA and CDR2 FQGNSA. The CDR3 contains 15 residues.

This rearrangement joins TRBV19 to TRBJ1-6; 8 bases are shared with TRBD1. There are 20 residues in the CDR3. The junction had 13 bases not matched to a gene; V was cut back by 0 bases and J by 3 bases. The germline CDR1 and CDR2 sequences are LNHDA and SQIVND (reference sequence). The CDR3 loop reads CASSIDRTGPTDLYNSPLHF. The CDR3 DNA reads TGTGCCAGTAGTATAGATAGGACAGGGCCAACAGACCTCTATAATTCACCCCTCCACTTT.

J is TRBJ2-1 and V is TRBV4-2, with 9 bases matching TRBD2. The CDR3 contains 15 residues. V lost 4 bases, J lost 6 bases, and 7 bases stayed unmatched. Germline CDR1 is LGHNA and CDR2 is YNFKEQ. The CDR3 sequence is CASSLPGLAVNEQFF. The CDR3 DNA is TGTGCCAGCAGCCTGCCGGGACTAGCTGTCAATGAGCAGTTCTTC.

The CDR3 DNA is TGTGCCAGCAGTGAAAGGCGGGGGATCTCCTACGAGCAGTACTTC. Its protein is CASSERRGISYEQYF. This chain connects TRBV6-1 to TRBJ2-7, with TRBD2 matching 7 bases. CDR3 length equals 15 residues. Germline CDR1 is MNHNS and CDR2 is SASEGT. V dropped 2 bases and J dropped 0; count of bases not matched to a gene: 4.